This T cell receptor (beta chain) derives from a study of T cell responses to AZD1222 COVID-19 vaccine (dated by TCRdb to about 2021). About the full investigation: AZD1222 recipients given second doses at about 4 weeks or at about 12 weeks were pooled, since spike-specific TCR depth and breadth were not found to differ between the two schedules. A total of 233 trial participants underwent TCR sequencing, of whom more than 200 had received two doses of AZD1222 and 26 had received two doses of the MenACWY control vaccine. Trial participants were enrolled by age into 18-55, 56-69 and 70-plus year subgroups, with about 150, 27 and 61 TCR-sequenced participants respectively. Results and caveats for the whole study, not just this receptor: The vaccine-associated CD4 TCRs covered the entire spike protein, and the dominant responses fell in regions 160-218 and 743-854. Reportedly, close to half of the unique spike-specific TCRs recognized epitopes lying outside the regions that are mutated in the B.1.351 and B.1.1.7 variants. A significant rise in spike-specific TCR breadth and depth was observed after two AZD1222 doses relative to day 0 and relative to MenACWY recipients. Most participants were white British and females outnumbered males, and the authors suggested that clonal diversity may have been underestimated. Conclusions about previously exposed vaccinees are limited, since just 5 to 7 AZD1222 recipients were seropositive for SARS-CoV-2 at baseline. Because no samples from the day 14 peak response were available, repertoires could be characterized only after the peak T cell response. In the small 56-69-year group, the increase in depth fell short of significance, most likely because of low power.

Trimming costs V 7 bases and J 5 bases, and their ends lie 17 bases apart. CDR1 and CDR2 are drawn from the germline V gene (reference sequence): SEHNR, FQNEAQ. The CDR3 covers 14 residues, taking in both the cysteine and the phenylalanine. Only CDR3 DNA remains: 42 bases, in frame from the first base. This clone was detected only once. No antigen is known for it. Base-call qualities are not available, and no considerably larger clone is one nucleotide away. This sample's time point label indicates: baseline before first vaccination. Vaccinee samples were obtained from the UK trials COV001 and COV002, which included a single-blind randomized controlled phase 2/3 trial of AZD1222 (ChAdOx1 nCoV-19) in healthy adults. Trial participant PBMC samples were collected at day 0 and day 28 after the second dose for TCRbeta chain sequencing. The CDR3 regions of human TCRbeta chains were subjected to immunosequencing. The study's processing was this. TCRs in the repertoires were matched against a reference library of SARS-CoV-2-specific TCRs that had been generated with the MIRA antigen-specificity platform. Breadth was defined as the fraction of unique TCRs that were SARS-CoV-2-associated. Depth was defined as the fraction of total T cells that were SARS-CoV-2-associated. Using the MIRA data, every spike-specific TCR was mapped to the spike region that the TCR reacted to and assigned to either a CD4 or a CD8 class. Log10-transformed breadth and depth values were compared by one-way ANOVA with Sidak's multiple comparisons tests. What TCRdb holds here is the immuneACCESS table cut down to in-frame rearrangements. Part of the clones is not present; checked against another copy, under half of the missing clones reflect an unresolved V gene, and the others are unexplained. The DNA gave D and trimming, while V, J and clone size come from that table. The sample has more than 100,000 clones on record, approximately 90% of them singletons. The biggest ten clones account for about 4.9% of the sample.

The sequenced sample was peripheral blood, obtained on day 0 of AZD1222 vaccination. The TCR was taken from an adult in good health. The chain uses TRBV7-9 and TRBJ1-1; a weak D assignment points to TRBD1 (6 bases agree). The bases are TGTGCCAGCACCCCCGGGGGGCGGGAAACTGAAGCTTTCTTT. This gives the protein CASTPGGRETEAFF.